The clone carrying this T cell receptor (beta chain) showed up just a few times. Sequenced material consisted of expressed TCRB transcripts (all of the isolated RNA was reverse transcribed). Clones were read by immunoSEQ multiplex PCR, and TCRdb kept only the in-frame ones, dropping some. The sample yields 300,000 to 350,000 clones, approximately 15% seen once. The data derive from a study of beta chain features in type 1 diabetes. V lost 8 bases and J lost 5, with 4 bases in between. Germline loops: CDR1 ENHRY, CDR2 SYGVKD. The CDR3 loop spans 10 amino acids. This chain connects TRBV10-3 to TRBJ1-5, with D unresolved. The sequencing input was central memory CD4+ T cells from blood. The sequence came from a man aged 25 to 40 in good health. The CDR3 bases are TGTGCCATCGGAGATCAGCCCCAGCATTTT. Translated: CAIGDQPQHF.